Shown below are 25 T cell receptor beta chains from a single sample sequenced in a study of blood T cell repertoires in COVID-19. The assay was immunoSEQ multiplex PCR, and TCRdb's table has in-frame clones only and misses some. The profile shows 25,000 to 35,000 clones, roughly nine tenths of them singletons. Sequencing was done on a sample of peripheral blood. The receptors originated from a human donor with active COVID-19. The donor label of this sample is uncertain.

The chain couples TRBV25-1 to TRBJ2-7; tentative D call: TRBD2 (6 bases). The CDR3 totals 16 residues. Trimming stripped 3 bases from V and 2 bases from J, with 17 bases between. Germline CDR1 reads MGHDK; CDR2 reads SYGVNS. The CDR3 DNA reads as TGTGCCAGCAGTGACCCGGGGGAGCCTTCCCCCTACGAGCAGTACTTC. Translating gives CASSDPGEPSPYEQYF.

This clone has more than one count but fewer than ten. The V call is TRBV7-2, the J call TRBJ2-2; no clear D gene. CDR1 is SGHTA and CDR2 is FQGNSA in the germline V gene. The ends were cut back, 2 bases at V and 1 base at J, with 5 bases in the middle. The CDR3 spans 14 residues. DNA for the CDR3: TGTGCCAGCAGCTTACGTCGGAACACCGGGGAGCTGTTTTTT. Protein product: CASSLRRNTGELFF.

This clone was seen only a few times. The V call is TRBV5-1, the J call TRBJ1-1; possible D gene TRBD1, 6 bases. Trimming left V 2 bases short and J 1 base short, with 12 bases between. In germline, CDR1 is SGHRS, CDR2 YFSETQ. The CDR3 runs to 15 residues. The CDR3 sequence is CASSLTQGSNTEAFF. CDR3 nucleotides: TGCGCCAGCAGCTTAACCCAGGGGTCGAACACTGAAGCTTTCTTT.

The chain employs TRBV3-1 (or the pseudogene TRBV3-2) and TRBJ1-1; D may be TRBD1 (6 bases). This CDR3 has 17 residues. Germline V gives CDR1 LGHDT, CDR2 YNNKEL (reference sequence). V was cut by 1 base and J by 4 bases, with 19 bases left in between. CDR3 region: CASSQGFGGREGTEAFF. CDR3 nucleotides: TGTGCCAGCAGCCAAGGTTTCGGGGGCAGGGAGGGCACTGAAGCTTTCTTT.

The V and J genes are TRBV6-5 and TRBJ1-5; no clear D. CDR1 MNHEY and CDR2 SVGAGI come from the germline V gene. V was shortened by 0 bases and J by 2 bases, with 11 bases between the two germline ends. The length of the CDR3 is 16 residues. The CDR3: CASSYSRGGGNQPQHF. The CDR3 coding sequence is TGTGCCAGCAGTTACTCCCGCGGAGGTGGCAATCAGCCCCAGCATTTT.

The rearrangement uses TRBV7-3 and TRBJ2-3, with D perhaps TRBD2 (6 bases). This CDR3 is built from 14 residues. Per germline, CDR1 SGHTA and CDR2 FQGTGA. Trimming removed 5 bases at V and 2 bases at J, with 11 bases between. CDR3 protein: CASSAGGITDTQYF. The CDR3 DNA reads as TGTGCCAGCAGCGCCGGAGGGATCACAGATACGCAGTATTTT.

The chain employs TRBV2 and TRBJ1-6; TRBD1 is a possible D gene (6 bases). CDR1 is SNHLY, CDR2 FYNNEI, per germline. Trimming removed 7 bases from V and 6 bases from J, with 13 bases in between. There are 14 residues in the CDR3. CDR3 sequence (DNA): TGTGCCAGCACCATGACAGGTTCTAATTCACCCCTCCACTTT. It yields the protein CASTMTGSNSPLHF.

The rearrangement joins TRBV4-2 to TRBJ1-6; 8 bases align to TRBD1. With 3 bases clipped from V and 6 bases from J, the junction kept 4 bases outside the gene matches. The CDR3 totals 15 residues. Germline-derived CDR1 and CDR2 are LGHNA and YNFKEQ. The CDR3 DNA sequence: TGTGCCAGCAGCCAGGCCGGGACAGGTAATTCACCCCTCCACTTT. As protein: CASSQAGTGNSPLHF.

V usage is TRBV12-3 or TRBV12-4 and J usage is TRBJ2-7, with TRBD1 matching over 7 bases. The CDR3 covers 13 residues. The trim removed 8 bases at V and 6 bases at J, leaving 10 bases unmatched. The CDR3 DNA reads TGTGCCAGCGGGGACAGTTCTTTCGGCGAGCAGTACTTC. It codes for CASGDSSFGEQYF.

This clone was seen just once. The chain carries TRBV6-1 and TRBJ2-7; 9 nucleotides line up with TRBD1. Germline loops: CDR1 MNHNS, CDR2 SASEGT. The V segment lost 2 bases and the J segment 3 bases; nucleotides outside the gene matches: 5. The CDR3 sequence is 15 residues long. Written as DNA, the CDR3 is TGTGCCAGCAGTGAATTGGAGACAGGGGGCTACGAGCAGTACTTC. This sequence encodes CASSELETGGYEQYF.

This clone was seen a few times. V usage is TRBV6-5 and J usage is TRBJ2-7; weak D call: TRBD2 (6 bases). V dropped 10 bases and J dropped 1 base, with 11 bases sitting between them. Per the germline V gene, CDR1 is MNHEY and CDR2 is SVGAGI. This CDR3 has 12 amino acids. CDR3 loop: CAITGASYEQYF. Written as DNA, the CDR3 is TGTGCCATCACGGGAGCTTCCTACGAGCAGTACTTC.

This clone was seen a few times. V is TRBV27 and J is TRBJ1-2; 7 positions agree with TRBD1. The germline gives CDR1 MNHEY, CDR2 SMNVEV (reference sequence). The CDR3 length is 12 residues. The V gene end was trimmed by 4 bases and the J gene end by 8 bases; junction bases not matched to a gene: 4. The CDR3 DNA is TGTGCCAGCAGTTCGACAGGGTGGGGCTACACCTTC. Translating it yields CASSSTGWGYTF.

This chain joins TRBV4-2 and TRBJ1-5; TRBD1 might be the D (6 bases). Trimming removed 2 bases at V and 5 bases at J, with 10 bases between. The germline gives CDR1 LGHNA, CDR2 YNFKEQ. This CDR3 comprises 14 residues. The chain's CDR3 is CASSQQGPDQPQHF. CDR3 coding DNA: TGTGCCAGCAGCCAACAGGGGCCTGATCAGCCCCAGCATTTT.

This clone was found a few times. The gene calls are TRBV6-1 and TRBJ1-5; no reliable D call. V was trimmed by 2 bases and J by 1 base, leaving 3 bases between them. The CDR3 spans 13 residues. Germline values: CDR1 MNHNS, CDR2 SASEGT. CDR3 amino acids: CASSELSNQPQHF. The CDR3, as DNA: TGTGCCAGCAGTGAACTCAGCAATCAGCCCCAGCATTTT.

The chain joins TRBV9 to TRBJ1-1, with D maybe TRBD1 (5 bases). Germline V gene data show CDR1 as SGDLS and CDR2 as YYNGEE. CDR3 length equals 14 residues. Deletions cut 3 bases from V and 1 base from J, with 10 bases between. The CDR3 nucleotides are TGTGCCAGCAGCGCGGGACTGGAGAACACTGAAGCTTTCTTT. It specifies CASSAGLENTEAFF.

This chain links TRBV7-9 with TRBJ2-3; 10 bases align to TRBD2. The CDR3 totals 16 residues. Trimming at V came to 1 base and at J to 4 bases, leaving 5 bases not matched to a gene. The germline V gene has CDR1 SEHNR and CDR2 FQNEAQ (reference sequence). CDR3 sequence reads: CASSLVSGRAPDTQYF. The CDR3 DNA reads TGTGCCAGCAGCTTAGTAAGCGGGAGGGCCCCAGATACGCAGTATTTT.

The chain couples TRBV3-1 (or the pseudogene TRBV3-2) to TRBJ2-1; 8 nucleotides agree with TRBD2. The CDR3 length is 15 residues. After removal of 4 bases from V and 8 bases from J, the junction contained 10 bases not matched to a gene. Germline lookup yields CDR1 LGHDT and CDR2 YNNKEL (reference sequence). CDR3: CASSLTSGREDEQFF. The CDR3 DNA is TGTGCCAGCAGCCTTACTAGCGGCCGTGAGGATGAGCAGTTCTTC.

The chain carries TRBV28 and TRBJ2-3, with TRBD2 matching over 9 bases. The CDR3 is made up of 17 amino acids. Germline V gene lookup returns CDR1 MDHEN and CDR2 SYDVKM. After removal of 7 bases from V and 4 bases from J, the junction contained 15 bases not matched to a gene. The CDR3: CASTVGSSGSVADTQYF. CDR3 nucleotide sequence: TGTGCCAGCACCGTCGGTAGTAGCGGGAGTGTTGCAGATACGCAGTATTTT. The whole variable domain, filled in from reference TRBV28 and TRBJ2-3, reads DVKVTQSSRYLVKRTGEKVFLECVQDMDHENMFWYRQDPGLGLRLIYFSYDVKMKEKGDIPEGYSVSREKKERFSLILESASTNQTSMYLCASTVGSSGSVADTQYFGPGTRLTVL.

CDR3 in DNA: TGTGCCAGCAGCCCTCGACAGGGTAGGCGGAACTATGGCTACACCTTC. Encoded protein: CASSPRQGRRNYGYTF. The genes are TRBV27 and TRBJ1-2, with 7 bases lining up with TRBD1. Germline CDR1 reads MNHEY; CDR2 reads SMNVEV (reference sequence). After removal of 6 bases from V and 2 bases from J, the junction contained 12 bases not matched to a gene. The CDR3 is 16 amino acids.

The rearrangement links TRBV27 to TRBJ1-1, with 7 bases matching TRBD1. Trimming cost V 6 bases and J 0 bases; bases outside gene matches: 13. CDR1 is MNHEY, CDR2 SMNVEV, per germline (reference sequence). This CDR3 spans 17 amino acids. The CDR3 DNA is TGTGCCAGCAGCCAGGGGACAGCTGCTAACCTGAACACTGAAGCTTTCTTT. It is translated as CASSQGTAANLNTEAFF.

The rearrangement links TRBV19 to TRBJ1-2; D perhaps matches TRBD1 (6 bases). CDR1 LNHDA and CDR2 SQIVND come from the germline V gene (reference sequence). V dropped 0 bases and J dropped 4 bases, with 15 bases sitting between them. The CDR3 consists of 16 residues. This chain's CDR3 is CASSIDLQGLRYGYTF. The CDR3 DNA sequence: TGTGCCAGTAGTATAGATCTCCAGGGGCTCCGCTATGGCTACACCTTC.

This clone is labeled as medium-sized. The chain has TRBV6-2 or TRBV6-3 and TRBJ2-3, with D uncertain. CDR3 length: 14 amino acids. V was shortened by 4 bases and J by 0 bases, with 8 bases between the two germline ends. Germline values: CDR1 MNHEY, CDR2 SVGEGT. The CDR3 here is CASSWATSTDTQYF. CDR3 coding DNA: TGTGCCAGCAGTTGGGCTACTAGCACAGATACGCAGTATTTT.

This chain connects TRBV6-2 or TRBV6-3 to TRBJ1-5; D is unclear. V was shortened by 1 base and J by 3 bases, with 13 bases between the two germline ends. The CDR3 sequence is 16 residues long. Germline values: CDR1 MNHEY, CDR2 SVGEGT. The CDR3 DNA reads as TGTGCCAGCAGTTACTTGTCCGGGAGCTACAATCAGCCCCAGCATTTT. This sequence encodes CASSYLSGSYNQPQHF.

V gene TRBV3-1 (or the pseudogene TRBV3-2) combines with J gene TRBJ2-2, with 11 bases lining up with TRBD2. CDR1 is LGHDT, CDR2 YNNKEL, per germline (reference sequence). The V segment lost 4 bases and the J segment 3 bases; nucleotides outside the gene matches: 7. CDR3 length equals 17 residues. CDR3 residues: CASSLQLAGAHTGELFF. For the CDR3, the DNA is TGTGCCAGCAGCCTCCAACTAGCGGGGGCCCACACCGGGGAGCTGTTTTTT.

The J gene is TRBJ2-5, the V gene TRBV5-7; 12 bases align to TRBD2. TRBV5-7 is designated an ORF whose function remains uncertain. V trimming: 4 bases; J trimming: 1 base; junction bases outside the gene matches: 5. The CDR3 is made up of 16 amino acids. CDR3 protein: CASSVGLAGPQETQYF. The DNA for the CDR3 is TGTGCCAGCAGCGTCGGACTAGCGGGGCCCCAAGAGACCCAGTACTTC.